This TCR beta chain was found in a study of somatic mutations in cytotoxic T cells in rheumatoid arthritis. Study at large: There were some V beta antibody-stained T-cell populations flow-sorted at nearly 100% purity, and these included V beta1+ cells sequenced for TCRB.

Authors' analysis steps: Only a few patient CD8+ clones above 1% matched published virus-specific TCRB sequences. Clones were sequenced by immunoSEQ multiplex PCR, and TCRdb holds only the in-frame ones, with some missing. The V and J calls and clone size are taken from that table; D and trimming were inferred from the DNA. The table has 13,000 to 15,000 clones, roughly three quarters seen once. Specimen: CD8+ T cells sorted from blood. The receptor was isolated from an adult with rheumatoid arthritis.

This CDR3 reads CASSLPGLAGNKGGDIQYF. The CDR3 DNA is TGTGCCAGCAGCTTACCGGGACTAGCGGGGAACAAAGGGGGGGACATTCAGTACTTC. V gene TRBV7-8 combines with J gene TRBJ2-4; 13 bases match TRBD2. CDR3 length: 19 residues. V shed 2 bases, J shed 8 bases, and the junction held 15 bases outside the gene matches. Germline V lookup: CDR1 SGHVS, CDR2 FQNEAQ.